This T cell receptor beta chain is from a study of blood T cell repertoires in COVID-19. The overall study: Some COVID-19 samples were acute and others convalescent; all came from the United States, Italy and Spain.

Repertoires were generated with immunoSEQ multiplex PCR, while TCRdb's copy carries only in-frame clones and drops some. The sample records 200,000 or so clones, approximately 83% being singletons. CDR1 and CDR2 (germline): MDHEN, SYDVKM. V was trimmed by 10 bases and J by 0 bases, leaving 10 bases between them. This CDR3 contains 13 residues. In terms of age and location, participants ranged from about 18 to 95 years and lived in around 22 US areas. Clinical history as reported by participants underpinned cohort assignment. Sequencing input: PBMCs or T cells enriched from blood (not recorded which). The chain employs TRBV28 and TRBJ1-3; D may be TRBD1 (5 bases). This sequence was found in a woman aged 40 to 50 with acute COVID-19. CDR3 DNA sequence: TGTGCCACCCTAGACAGCTCTGGAAACACCATATATTTT. It yields the protein CATLDSSGNTIYF.